This TCR beta chain was recovered during a study of post-analysis software for immune sequencing data. About the research overall: Relapsing-remitting, secondary progressive and progressive-relapsing forms of multiple sclerosis all featured among disease courses. Study results and limitations: Versus controls, multiple sclerosis patients showed significantly lower diversity (normalized Chao1). There were about five TRBV segments more frequent in patients than controls, and TRBV5-6, TRBV5-1 and TRBV20-1 were among them. When the samples were clustered directly with F measure, those that had been prepared in the same batch showed strong co-clustering.

On this clonotype itself: Antigen: not known.

Germline CDR1 and CDR2: MNHEY and SVGAGI. The CDR3 contains 16 residues. Trimming took 0 bases from V and 6 from J, leaving 14 bases between them. Prepared TCR beta cDNA libraries contained unique molecular identifiers. Input amounts of roughly 0.9 to 10 million T cells were used. These gave about 500,000 cDNA molecules, so each molecule approximated one T cell. Each CDR3 protein gets one entry after TCRdb re-called the PCR reads with MiXCR. The table has almost 700,000 distinct CDR3 sequences, over 45% seen once. This receptor was taken from a girl aged 2 to 10 with multiple sclerosis. Sequencing used blood. V and J are TRBV6-5 and TRBJ1-4; D might be TRBD1 (5 bases). The CDR3, as DNA: TGTGCCAGCAGTTACTCGCCAGCAGGGAGGGATGAAAAACTGTTTTTT. As protein: CASSYSPAGRDEKLFF.